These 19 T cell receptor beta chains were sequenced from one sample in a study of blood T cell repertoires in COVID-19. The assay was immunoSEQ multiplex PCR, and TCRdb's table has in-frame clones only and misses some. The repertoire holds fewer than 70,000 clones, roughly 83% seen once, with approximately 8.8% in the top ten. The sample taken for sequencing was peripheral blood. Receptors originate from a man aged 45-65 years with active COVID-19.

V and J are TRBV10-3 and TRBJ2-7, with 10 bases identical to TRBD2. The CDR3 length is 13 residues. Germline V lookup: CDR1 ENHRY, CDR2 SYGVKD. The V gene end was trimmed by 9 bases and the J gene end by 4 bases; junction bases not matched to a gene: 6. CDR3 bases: TGTGCCATTGAATCTAGCGGGAGTTACGAGCAGTACTTC. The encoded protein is CAIESSGSYEQYF.

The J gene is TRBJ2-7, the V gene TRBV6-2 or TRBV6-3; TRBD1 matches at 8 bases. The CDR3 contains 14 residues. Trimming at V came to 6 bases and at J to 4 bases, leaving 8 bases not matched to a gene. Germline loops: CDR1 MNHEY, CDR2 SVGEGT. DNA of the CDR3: TGTGCCAGCAGCGAGCCCCAGGGGGCTTACGAGCAGTACTTC. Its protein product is CASSEPQGAYEQYF.

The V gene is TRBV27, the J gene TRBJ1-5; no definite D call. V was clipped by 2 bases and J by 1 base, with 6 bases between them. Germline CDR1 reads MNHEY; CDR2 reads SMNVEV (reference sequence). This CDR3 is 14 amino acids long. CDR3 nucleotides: TGTGCCAGCAGTTTAGGCCAGAGCAATCAGCCCCAGCATTTT. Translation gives CASSLGQSNQPQHF.

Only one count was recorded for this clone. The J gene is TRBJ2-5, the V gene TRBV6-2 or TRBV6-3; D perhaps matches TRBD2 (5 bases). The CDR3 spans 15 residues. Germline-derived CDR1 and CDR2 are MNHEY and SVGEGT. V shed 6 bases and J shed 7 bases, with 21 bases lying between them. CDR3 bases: TGTGCCAGCAGCCTGACGTCCGGGGTTCGAGGGACCCAGTACTTC. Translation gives CASSLTSGVRGTQYF.

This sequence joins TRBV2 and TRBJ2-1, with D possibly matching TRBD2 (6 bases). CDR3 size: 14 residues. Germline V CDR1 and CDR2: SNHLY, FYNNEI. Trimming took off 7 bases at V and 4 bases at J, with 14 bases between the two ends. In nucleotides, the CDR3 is TGTGCCAGCATTTGGGCGGGGAGTTACAATGAGCAGTTCTTC. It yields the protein CASIWAGSYNEQFF.

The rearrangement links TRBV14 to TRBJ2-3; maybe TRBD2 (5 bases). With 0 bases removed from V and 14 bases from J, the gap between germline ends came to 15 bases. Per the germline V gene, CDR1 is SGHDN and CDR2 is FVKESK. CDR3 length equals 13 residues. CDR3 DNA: TGTGCCAGCAGCCAAGATAGGACTTCTAGATCGTATTTT. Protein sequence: CASSQDRTSRSYF. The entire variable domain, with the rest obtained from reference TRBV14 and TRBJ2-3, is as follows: EAGVTQFPSHSVIEKGQTVTLRCDPISGHDNLYWYRRVMGKEIKFLLHFVKESKQDESGMPNNRFLAERTGGTYSTLKVQPAELEDSGVYFCASSQDRTSRSYFGPGTRLTVL.

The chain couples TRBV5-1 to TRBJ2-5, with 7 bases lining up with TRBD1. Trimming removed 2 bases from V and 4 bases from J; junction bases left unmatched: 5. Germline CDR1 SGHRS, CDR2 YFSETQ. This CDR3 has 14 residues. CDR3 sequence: CASSFPGQLETQYF. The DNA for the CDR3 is TGCGCCAGCAGCTTTCCGGGACAGCTAGAGACCCAGTACTTC.

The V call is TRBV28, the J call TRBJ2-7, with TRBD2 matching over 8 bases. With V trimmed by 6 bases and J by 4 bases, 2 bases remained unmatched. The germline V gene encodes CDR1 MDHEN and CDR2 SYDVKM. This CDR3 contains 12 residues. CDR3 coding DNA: TGTGCCAGCAGCACTAGCGGATACGAGCAGTACTTC. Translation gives CASSTSGYEQYF.

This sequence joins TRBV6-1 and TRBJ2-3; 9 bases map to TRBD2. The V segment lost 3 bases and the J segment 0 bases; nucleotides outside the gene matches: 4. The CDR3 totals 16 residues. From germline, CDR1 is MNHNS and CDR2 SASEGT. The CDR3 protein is CASSERGGTSTDTQYF. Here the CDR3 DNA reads TGTGCCAGCAGTGAGCGGGGGGGAACTAGCACAGATACGCAGTATTTT.

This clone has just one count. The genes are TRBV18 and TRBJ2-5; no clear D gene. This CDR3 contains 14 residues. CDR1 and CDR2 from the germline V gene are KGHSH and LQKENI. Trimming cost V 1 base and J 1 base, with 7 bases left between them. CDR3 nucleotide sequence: TGTGCCAGCTCACCACTTGGCGGCCAAGAGACCCAGTACTTC. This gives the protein CASSPLGGQETQYF.

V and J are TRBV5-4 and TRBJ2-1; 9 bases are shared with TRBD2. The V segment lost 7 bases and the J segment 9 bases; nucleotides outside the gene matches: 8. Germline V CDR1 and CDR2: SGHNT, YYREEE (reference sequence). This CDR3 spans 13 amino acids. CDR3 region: CASYGGRELEQFF. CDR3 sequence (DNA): TGTGCCAGCTATGGCGGGAGGGAGCTTGAGCAGTTCTTC.

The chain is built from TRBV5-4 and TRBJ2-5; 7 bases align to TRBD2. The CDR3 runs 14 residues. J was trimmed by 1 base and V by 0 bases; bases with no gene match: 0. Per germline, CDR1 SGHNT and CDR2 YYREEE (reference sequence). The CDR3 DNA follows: TGTGCCAGCAGCTTGGGGACTAGCCAAGAGACCCAGTACTTC. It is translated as CASSLGTSQETQYF.

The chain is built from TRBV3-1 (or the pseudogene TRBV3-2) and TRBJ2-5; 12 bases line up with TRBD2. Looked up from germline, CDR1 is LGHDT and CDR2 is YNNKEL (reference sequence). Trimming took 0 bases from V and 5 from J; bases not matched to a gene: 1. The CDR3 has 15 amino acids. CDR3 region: CASSQDTSGRETQYF. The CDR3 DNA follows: TGTGCCAGCAGCCAAGATACTAGCGGGAGGGAGACCCAGTACTTC.

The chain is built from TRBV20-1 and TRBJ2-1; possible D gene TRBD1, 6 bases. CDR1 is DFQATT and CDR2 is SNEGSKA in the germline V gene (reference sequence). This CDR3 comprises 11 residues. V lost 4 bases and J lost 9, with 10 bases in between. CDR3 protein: CSAILQGEQFF. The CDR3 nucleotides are TGCAGTGCTATTCTACAGGGTGAGCAGTTCTTC.

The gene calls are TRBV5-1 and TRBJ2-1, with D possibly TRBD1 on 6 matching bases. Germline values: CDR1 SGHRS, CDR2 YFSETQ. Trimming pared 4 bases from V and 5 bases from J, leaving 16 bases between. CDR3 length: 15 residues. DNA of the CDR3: TGCGCCAGCAGCCCCTCGGGACAAAAGAACAATGAGCAGTTCTTC. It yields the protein CASSPSGQKNNEQFF.

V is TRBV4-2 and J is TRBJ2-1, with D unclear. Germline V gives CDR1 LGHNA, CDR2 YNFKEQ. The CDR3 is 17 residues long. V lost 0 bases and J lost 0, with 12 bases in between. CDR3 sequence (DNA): TGTGCCAGCAGCCAAGACTCCGACAAATCCTCCTACAATGAGCAGTTCTTC. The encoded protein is CASSQDSDKSSYNEQFF.

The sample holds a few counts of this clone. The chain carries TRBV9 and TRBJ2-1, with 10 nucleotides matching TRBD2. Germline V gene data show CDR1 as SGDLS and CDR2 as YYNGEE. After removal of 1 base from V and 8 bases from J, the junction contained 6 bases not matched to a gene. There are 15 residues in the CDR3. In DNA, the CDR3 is TGTGCCAGCAGCGTATCTCTAGCGGGGGCCCATGAGCAGTTCTTC. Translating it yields CASSVSLAGAHEQFF.

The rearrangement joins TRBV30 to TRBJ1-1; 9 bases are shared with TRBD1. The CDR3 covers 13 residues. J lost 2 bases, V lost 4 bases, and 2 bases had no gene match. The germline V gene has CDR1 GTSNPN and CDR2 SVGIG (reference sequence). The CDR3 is CAWKQGANTEAFF. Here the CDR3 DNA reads TGTGCCTGGAAACAGGGGGCAAACACTGAAGCTTTCTTT. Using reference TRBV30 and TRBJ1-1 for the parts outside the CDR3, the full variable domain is SQTIHQWPATLVQPVGSPLSLECTVEGTSNPNLYWYRQAAGRGLQLLFYSVGIGQISSEVPQNLSASRPQDRQFILSSKKLLLSDSGFYLCAWKQGANTEAFFGQGTRLTVV.

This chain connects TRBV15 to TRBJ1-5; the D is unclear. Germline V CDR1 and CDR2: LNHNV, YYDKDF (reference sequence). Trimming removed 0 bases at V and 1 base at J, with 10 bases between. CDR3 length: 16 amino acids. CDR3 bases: TGTGCCACCAGCAGAGATCTTGTTGAGAGCAATCAGCCCCAGCATTTT. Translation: CATSRDLVESNQPQHF.